This T cell receptor (beta chain) was profiled in a study of T cells in Graves' hyperthyroidism and ophthalmopathy. V was clipped by 5 bases and J by 2 bases, with 15 bases between them. CDR3 length: 15 amino acids. This clonotype was picked up many times. RNA transcripts yielded amplified TCR beta CDR3 regions. The primer set for the first-round RT-PCR of the TCR CDR3 was HTBI. Each CDR3 protein is one row after TCRdb ran MiXCR on the multiplex PCR reads. The sample lists hundreds of thousands of distinct CDR3 sequences, approximately 15% occurring once. The sequencing sample was made of blood. The chain recombines TRBV12-3 or TRBV12-4 with TRBJ2-5, with D possibly called TRBD1 or TRBD2 (5 bases each). The receptor was derived from a middle-aged woman with Graves' hyperthyroidism. For the CDR3, the DNA is TGTGCCAGCAGTCTAGGGACGGCGATTCAAGAGACCCAGTACTTC. Its translation is CASSLGTAIQETQYF.